This T cell receptor beta chain was recovered during a study of cytomegalovirus exposure and HLA in healthy donors. In germline, CDR1 is SGHRS, CDR2 YFSETQ. The ends were cut back, 0 bases at V and 6 bases at J, with 16 bases in the middle. The length of the CDR3 is 15 residues. Study-wide points: Cytomegalovirus association was listed for around 170 TCR beta chains.

The PCR used 60 Vbeta and 13 Jbeta primers. Sequencing used immunoSEQ multiplex PCR; TCRdb keeps in-frame clones, though not all of them. The table lists over 100,000 clones, 78% of them singletons. This clone has only one observation. Antigen: not known. Sequenced sample: PBMCs. The receptor comes from a woman in her thirties or forties in good health and CMV-seronegative. The chain recombines TRBV5-1 with TRBJ2-7; possibly TRBD2 for D (6 bases). The DNA for the CDR3 is TGCGCCAGCAGCTTGGAAGGTTCGGGAGTCGGCGAGCAGTACTTC. Translating it yields CASSLEGSGVGEQYF.